These 32 T cell receptor beta chains came from one sample sequenced in a study of control samples from healthy donors and cancer patients. Assay: immunoSEQ multiplex PCR; the TCRdb copy retains only in-frame clones and omits some. The table records 130,000 or so clones, roughly 94% of them present only once. The sequenced sample was PBMCs. Every receptor here comes from a man aged 60 to 75 with colorectal cancer.

This clone was seen a single time. This chain joins TRBV2 and TRBJ2-2; D remains unclear. Trimming took 5 bases from V and 6 from J, leaving 10 bases between them. The CDR3 has 13 residues. CDR1 is SNHLY and CDR2 is FYNNEI in the germline V gene. The CDR3 DNA follows: TGTGCCAGCAGTAGGTTGGACGCCGGGGAGCTGTTTTTT. It codes for CASSRLDAGELFF.

The J gene is TRBJ2-3, the V gene TRBV2; no clear D gene. Germline V gene sequence: CDR1 SNHLY, CDR2 FYNNEI. V lost 2 bases and J lost 5, with 11 bases in between. CDR3 length: 14 amino acids. The CDR3 DNA sequence: TGTGCCAGCAGTGAATACGCCCTACGAGATACGCAGTATTTT. As protein: CASSEYALRDTQYF.

V is TRBV5-1 and J is TRBJ1-3; 8 bases agree with TRBD1. Trimming took 4 bases from V and 0 from J; bases not matched to a gene: 6. Looked up from germline, CDR1 is SGHRS and CDR2 is YFSETQ. The CDR3 sequence is 16 residues long. The CDR3: CASSPTGGSSGNTIYF. CDR3 in DNA: TGCGCCAGCAGCCCCACAGGGGGATCCTCTGGAAACACCATATATTTT.

This chain connects TRBV27 to TRBJ1-1; D is ambiguous. The CDR3 is made up of 12 amino acids. Trimming removed 8 bases at V and 0 bases at J, with 7 bases between. Germline V gives CDR1 MNHEY, CDR2 SMNVEV (reference sequence). The CDR3 DNA sequence: TGTGCCAGCTCGACAATGAACACTGAAGCTTTCTTT. Its protein product is CASSTMNTEAFF.

The V call is TRBV10-3, the J call TRBJ1-1; 7 bases are shared with TRBD1. After removal of 4 bases from V and 2 bases from J, the junction contained 10 bases not matched to a gene. The CDR3 loop spans 16 amino acids. Germline CDR1 ENHRY, CDR2 SYGVKD. CDR3 in amino acids: CAISAPPDRRNTEAFF. The CDR3 nucleotides are TGTGCCATCAGTGCCCCCCCGGACAGGAGAAACACTGAAGCTTTCTTT.

The V gene is TRBV12-3 or TRBV12-4, the J gene TRBJ1-2; tentatively, D is TRBD1 (5 bases). The CDR3 extends over 12 amino acids. Trimming stripped 5 bases from V and 7 bases from J, with 11 bases between. CDR3 nucleotides: TGTGCCAGCAGTGACAGCTCTATTGGCTACACCTTC. This gives the protein CASSDSSIGYTF.

In its sample, this clone was seen once. The chain links TRBV29-1 to TRBJ1-1, with TRBD1 identical over 7 bases. The germline CDR1 and CDR2 sequences are SQVTM and ANQGSEA. V shed 4 bases and J 2 bases; nucleotides not matched to a gene: 7. This CDR3 contains 14 residues. The CDR3 nucleotides are TGCAGCGTTGGGTTAGGGACAGCCAACACTGAAGCTTTCTTT. Residues: CSVGLGTANTEAFF.

This clone has only one observation. The chain joins TRBV19 to TRBJ2-1, with unresolved D. With 7 bases removed from V and 4 bases from J, the gap between germline ends came to 5 bases. Germline V gives CDR1 LNHDA, CDR2 SQIVND (reference sequence). CDR3 size: 11 residues. The CDR3 bases are TGTGCCAGTACAAGTTACAATGAGCAGTTCTTC. It translates to CASTSYNEQFF.

The J gene is TRBJ2-1, the V gene TRBV5-1, with D perhaps matching TRBD1 (6 bases). There are 15 residues in the CDR3. Germline V gene data show CDR1 as SGHRS and CDR2 as YFSETQ. Trimming cost V 0 bases and J 4 bases, with 11 bases left between them. Written as DNA, the CDR3 is TGCGCCAGCAGCTTGGGGGGGCCCGGGTACAATGAGCAGTTCTTC. Its protein product is CASSLGGPGYNEQFF.

The chain uses TRBV5-1 and TRBJ2-5; 8 positions match TRBD1. J lost 5 bases, V lost 4 bases, and 7 bases had no gene match. CDR3 length: 14 residues. Germline CDR1 is SGHRS and CDR2 is YFSETQ. CDR3 sequence (DNA): TGCGCCAGCAGCCCCGGACAGGGTGAGGAGACCCAGTACTTC. Residues: CASSPGQGEETQYF.

The chain recombines TRBV28 with TRBJ1-2, with D possibly matching TRBD1 (5 bases). This CDR3 has 12 residues. Germline assignment: CDR1 MDHEN and CDR2 SYDVKM. The V gene lost 11 bases and the J gene lost 4 bases, with 14 bases spanning the gap. The CDR3 region is CASSGGVYGYTF. CDR3 bases: TGTGCCTCAAGTGGGGGGGTCTATGGCTACACCTTC.

This rearrangement joins TRBV7-8 to TRBJ1-1; no clear D. The CDR3 has 12 amino acids. V gave up 8 bases and J gave up 4 bases, with 11 bases separating them. Germline V CDR1 and CDR2: SGHVS, FQNEAQ. Here the CDR3 DNA reads TGTGCCAGCGCTTTTGGGAGCACTGAAGCTTTCTTT. This codes for CASAFGSTEAFF.

The J gene is TRBJ2-1, the V gene TRBV9; TRBD2 agrees at 7 bases. Losses at the gene ends were 5 bases for V and 2 bases for J; bases not matched to a gene: 7. This CDR3 is 15 amino acids long. Per the germline V gene, CDR1 is SGDLS and CDR2 is YYNGEE. The CDR3 DNA sequence: TGTGCCAGCAGTCCGACCGGGACTACCTACAATGAGCAGTTCTTC. Translation gives CASSPTGTTYNEQFF.

The rearrangement uses TRBV6-2 or TRBV6-3 and TRBJ2-7, with D perhaps matching TRBD2 (5 bases). Germline V CDR1 and CDR2: MNHEY, SVGEGT. The CDR3 has 14 residues. The V gene lost 2 bases and the J gene lost 0 bases, with 8 bases spanning the gap. The CDR3 nucleotides are TGTGCCAGCAGTTACGGACTGCACTCCTACGAGCAGTACTTC. It encodes CASSYGLHSYEQYF.

The CDR3 region is CASSEGYGYTF. Written as DNA, the CDR3 is TGCGCCAGCAGTGAGGGCTATGGCTACACCTTC. The chain is built from TRBV10-2 and TRBJ1-2; D remains ambiguous. Trimming pared 2 bases from V and 4 bases from J, leaving 2 bases between. The V gene's germline CDR1 is WSHSY and CDR2 SAAADI. This CDR3 has 11 amino acids.

This chain uses TRBV5-1 with TRBJ2-2, with TRBD2 matching over 9 bases. Germline CDR1 is SGHRS and CDR2 is YFSETQ. The CDR3 sequence is 17 residues long. The J segment lost 6 bases and the V segment lost 0 bases, leaving 9 bases of the junction unmatched. CDR3 in amino acids: CASSLGTRGGRAGELFF. CDR3 sequence (DNA): TGCGCCAGCAGCTTGGGTACGCGGGGGGGCCGAGCCGGGGAGCTGTTTTTT.

V is TRBV6-6 and J is TRBJ1-5; no clear D. In germline, CDR1 is MNHNY, CDR2 SVGAGI (reference sequence). The CDR3 extends over 12 amino acids. Trimming removed 2 bases at V and 6 bases at J, with 5 bases between. CDR3 coding DNA: TGTGCCAGCAGTTACGAGGGTCAGCCCCAGCATTTT. Protein: CASSYEGQPQHF.

V and J are TRBV27 and TRBJ2-3, with D perhaps assigned TRBD1 or TRBD2 (6 bases each). V was pared by 2 bases and J by 1 base, with 13 bases between. Germline loops: CDR1 MNHEY, CDR2 SMNVEV (reference sequence). CDR3 length: 16 residues. The CDR3 here is CASSLIRGLGTDTQYF. Here the CDR3 DNA reads TGTGCCAGCAGTTTAATCCGGGGGCTAGGCACAGATACGCAGTATTTT.

CDR3 protein: CASRGLAGAKSSTDTQYF. CDR3 DNA: TGTGCCAGCAGAGGTCTAGCGGGGGCCAAATCAAGCACAGATACGCAGTATTTT. The rearrangement joins TRBV3-1 (or the pseudogene TRBV3-2) to TRBJ2-3, with 10 bases that match TRBD2. CDR1 and CDR2 (germline): LGHDT, YNNKEL (reference sequence). This CDR3 is built from 18 residues. V dropped 6 bases and J dropped 0; count of bases not matched to a gene: 12.

V gene TRBV19 combines with J gene TRBJ2-7; 10 bases align to TRBD1. The V gene's germline CDR1 is LNHDA and CDR2 SQIVND (reference sequence). This CDR3 contains 14 residues. V lost 5 bases and J lost 3; bases outside the gene matches: 4. As DNA, the CDR3 is TGTGCCAGTAGTCCCCGGGACAGGGGCTACGAGCAGTACTTC. Encoded protein: CASSPRDRGYEQYF.

V is TRBV27 and J is TRBJ2-1, with 7 bases identical to TRBD1. Germline values: CDR1 MNHEY, CDR2 SMNVEV (reference sequence). V lost 6 bases and J lost 7; bases outside the gene matches: 6. The CDR3 contains 13 residues. The CDR3 loop is CASRLTGANEQFF. For the CDR3, the DNA is TGTGCCAGCAGGTTAACAGGGGCAAATGAGCAGTTCTTC.

The rearrangement uses TRBV5-5 and TRBJ2-7; D uncertain. CDR3 length: 12 amino acids. Between the trimmed V and J ends, which lost 1 base and 4 bases, there was a span of 6 bases. CDR1 and CDR2 from the germline V gene are SGHKS and YYEKEE (reference sequence). The CDR3 nucleotides are TGTGCCAGCAGCTTGTCGGATTACGAGCAGTACTTC. Its translation: CASSLSDYEQYF.

The CDR3 loop reads CASSLSLINQPQHF. The CDR3 DNA is TGTGCCAGCAGCTTGTCCCTGATCAATCAGCCCCAGCATTTT. The chain links TRBV5-6 to TRBJ1-5; no firm D call. V was trimmed by 1 base and J by 3 bases, leaving 8 bases between them. Per the germline V gene, CDR1 is SGHDT and CDR2 is YYEEEE. The length of the CDR3 is 14 residues.

The genes are TRBV19 and TRBJ1-2; a possible D gene is TRBD1 (6 bases). V lost 5 bases and J 4 bases, leaving 26 bases between the germline ends. CDR1 and CDR2 (germline): LNHDA, SQIVND (reference sequence). The CDR3 contains 18 residues. The DNA of the CDR3 is TGTGCCAGTAGTCGCATTAACCGAGGGGGGCAACGGGGCTATGGCTACACCTTC. As protein: CASSRINRGGQRGYGYTF.

The rearrangement joins TRBV3-1 (or the pseudogene TRBV3-2) to TRBJ2-1; TRBD2 matches 7 bases. The CDR3 is made up of 13 amino acids. V trimming: 4 bases; J trimming: 9 bases; junction bases outside the gene matches: 6. Germline loops: CDR1 LGHDT, CDR2 YNNKEL (reference sequence). CDR3 sequence reads: CASSPLGGIEQFF. The CDR3 DNA reads as TGTGCCAGCAGCCCCCTCGGGGGGATTGAGCAGTTCTTC.

CDR3 nucleotides: TGTGCCAGCAGTTTCGGGGGCTTTCGTGGCTACACCTTC. Amino acids: CASSFGGFRGYTF. The gene calls are TRBV12-3 or TRBV12-4 and TRBJ1-2; possible D gene TRBD1, 6 bases. This CDR3 spans 13 amino acids. V was cut by 3 bases and J by 7 bases, with 12 bases left in between.

The rearrangement uses TRBV29-1 and TRBJ1-2, with D hard to call. The CDR3 sequence is 13 residues long. Germline values: CDR1 SQVTM, CDR2 ANQGSEA. The V and J ends lost 6 bases and 0 bases respectively, with 11 bases between them. The CDR3 DNA reads TGCAGCGTCTCCTCGTCCACTAACTATGGCTACACCTTC. Translated, it gives CSVSSSTNYGYTF.

This clone was detected once. The chain uses TRBV6-5 and TRBJ2-4; 7 bases line up with TRBD1. The CDR3 extends over 15 amino acids. V shed 6 bases, J shed 0 bases, and the junction held 5 bases outside the gene matches. The germline V gene has CDR1 MNHEY and CDR2 SVGAGI. The CDR3 is CASSRDRVAKNIQYF. DNA of the CDR3: TGTGCCAGCAGCCGCGACAGGGTAGCCAAAAACATTCAGTACTTC.

The V call is TRBV19, the J call TRBJ1-1, with D maybe TRBD1 (6 bases). Per germline, CDR1 LNHDA and CDR2 SQIVND (reference sequence). CDR3 length equals 14 residues. The V and J ends lost 1 base and 3 bases respectively, with 9 bases between them. CDR3 in amino acids: CASSIGPGDTEAFF. CDR3 in DNA: TGTGCCAGTAGTATAGGTCCAGGGGACACTGAAGCTTTCTTT. The full variable domain, its missing parts supplied by reference TRBV19 and TRBJ1-1, is DGGITQSPKYLFRKEGQNVTLSCEQNLNHDAMYWYRQDPGQGLRLIYYSQIVNDFQKGDIAEGYSVSREKKESFPLTVTSAQKNPTAFYLCASSIGPGDTEAFFGQGTRLTVV.

This clone came up once. The CDR3 loop reads CASSQDKQRTEAFF. The CDR3, as DNA: TGCGCCAGCAGCCAAGACAAACAGCGCACTGAAGCTTTCTTT. The chain is built from TRBV4-3 and TRBJ1-1, with unresolved D. This CDR3 has 14 amino acids. Per the germline V gene, CDR1 is LGHNA and CDR2 is YSLEER. Trimming cost V 0 bases and J 4 bases, with 9 bases left between them.

This clone appeared a few times. This chain links TRBV29-1 with TRBJ2-3; D gene unclear. The CDR3 has 12 residues. The germline V and J ends were trimmed by 7 bases and 3 bases, with 11 bases remaining between them. Germline CDR1 reads SQVTM; CDR2 reads ANQGSEA. CDR3 sequence: CSARMMTDTQYF. CDR3 DNA: TGCAGCGCCCGGATGATGACAGATACGCAGTATTTT.

CDR3 in amino acids: CASSFGPLMYGYTF. CDR3 bases: TGTGCCAGCAGTTTCGGACCGTTGATGTATGGCTACACCTTC. J is TRBJ1-2 and V is TRBV6-5; no reliable D call. The CDR3 spans 14 residues. Germline V lookup: CDR1 MNHEY, CDR2 SVGAGI. The ends were cut back, 4 bases at V and 5 bases at J, with 14 bases in the middle.